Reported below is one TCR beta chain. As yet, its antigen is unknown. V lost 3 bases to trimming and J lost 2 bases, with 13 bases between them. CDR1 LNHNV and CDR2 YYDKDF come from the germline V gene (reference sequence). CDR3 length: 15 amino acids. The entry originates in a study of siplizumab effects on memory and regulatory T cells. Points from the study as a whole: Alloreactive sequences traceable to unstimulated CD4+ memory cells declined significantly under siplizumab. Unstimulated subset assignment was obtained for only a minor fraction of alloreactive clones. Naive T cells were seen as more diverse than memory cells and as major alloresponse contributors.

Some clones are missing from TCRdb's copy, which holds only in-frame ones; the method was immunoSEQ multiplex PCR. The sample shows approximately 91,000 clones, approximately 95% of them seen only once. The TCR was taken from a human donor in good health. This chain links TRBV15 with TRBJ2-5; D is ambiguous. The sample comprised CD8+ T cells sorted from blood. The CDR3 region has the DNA TGTGCCACCAGCAGCCTGCCACACTCTCAAGAGACCCAGTACTTC. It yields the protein CATSSLPHSQETQYF.